Listed below are T cell receptor beta chains from one sample, sequenced in a study of PD-1 blockade in classical Hodgkin lymphoma. The table came from immunoSEQ multiplex PCR; TCRdb's copy has only in-frame clones and leaves some out. The table lists nearly 50,000 clones, approximately 72% of them singletons, with roughly 12% in the top ten. This specimen consisted of peripheral blood mononuclear cells (PBMCs), obtained before the fourth cycle of nivolumab. The source is a human donor with classical Hodgkin lymphoma. Each CDR3 is given with its conserved first and last residue. Fields, in order: V gene, D gene, clone size, J gene, CDR3 DNA, CDR3 protein. A D gene is named only where the DNA matches it firmly. Clone size is stated in some rows and not others, as once, few, many or a class when expanded.

TRBV29-1	NA	NA	TRBJ1-4	TGCAGCGTTTACCGGGGGCGGGATGAAAAACTGTTTTTT	CSVYRGRDEKLFF
TRBV15	NA	NA	TRBJ1-2	TGTGCCACCAGCAGGGACGGACTATATGGCTACACCTTC	CATSRDGLYGYTF
TRBV4-1	NA	NA	TRBJ1-2	TGCGCCAGCAGCCAGGAGGGATCTAACTATGGCTACACCTTC	CASSQEGSNYGYTF
TRBV10-1	NA	once	TRBJ2-5	TGCGCCAGCAGCCGGGACTTGCAAGAGACCCAGTACTTC	CASSRDLQETQYF
TRBV5-4	TRBD1	NA	TRBJ2-7	TGTGCCAGCAGCCTAGGACAGGCCCCTACGAAACAGTACTTC	CASSLGQAPTKQYF
TRBV5-4	NA	NA	TRBJ2-7	TGTGCCAGCAGCCTCGGGCCTTCCGAGCAGTACTTC	CASSLGPSEQYF
TRBV7-9	NA	NA	TRBJ2-1	TGTGCCAGCAGCTTAGCCCGGACTGGAAATGAGCAGTTCTTC	CASSLARTGNEQFF
TRBV28	NA	once	TRBJ1-2	TGTGCCAGCAGTTTCGGGGGCGCGGGCTACACCTTC	CASSFGGAGYTF
TRBV4-1	TRBD2	NA	TRBJ2-3	TGCGCCAGCAGCCAGGAAGGGACTAGCGGGAGTATTACGCAGTATTTT	CASSQEGTSGSITQYF
TRBV2	TRBD2	once	TRBJ2-1	TGTGCCAGCAGTTCAGCTAGCGGGAGAACGTTCTTC	CASSSASGRTFF
TRBV28	NA	NA	TRBJ1-2	TGTGCCAGCAGCTTTGTGGAAGGGGATTATGGCTACACCTTC	CASSFVEGDYGYTF
TRBV27	NA	NA	TRBJ2-5	TGTGCCAGCAGTGATGCGGCCGTTGCAGGGAGCCAAGAGACCCAGTACTTC	CASSDAAVAGSQETQYF
TRBV7-8	NA	NA	TRBJ1-3	TGTGCCAGCAGCTTCTCAGTCTCTGGAAACACCATATATTTT	CASSFSVSGNTIYF
TRBV27	TRBD2	NA	TRBJ2-1	TGTGCCAGCAGTCCATTACTAGCGGGAGTAAGCAATGAGCAGTTCTTC	CASSPLLAGVSNEQFF